A selection of T cell receptor beta chains follows, all from one sample in a study of lymphopenia after photon versus proton radiotherapy. The repertoire was sequenced with immunoSEQ multiplex PCR; TCRdb's copy has only in-frame clones and lacks some. The data show approximately 45,000 clones, 85% seen once. The sample consisted of peripheral blood, taken from a patient treated with photon-based radiotherapy. These receptor sequences come from a man aged 35 to 55 with gastric cancer. CDR3s include the opening cysteine and the closing phenylalanine or tryptophan. A row's size may be missing; if present it is once, few, many or a size class.

j_call cdr3_length v_call clone_size cdr3_aa
TRBJ2-5 13 TRBV5-1 . CASSLSGFETQYF
TRBJ1-6 13 TRBV9 . CASSVGGNSPLHF
TRBJ1-2 12 TRBV6-6 . CASSQQGRGYTF
TRBJ2-1 15 TRBV11-1 . CASSATGTDYNEQFF
TRBJ1-4 16 TRBV15 . CATSRDQYGPNEKLFF
TRBJ2-2 14 TRBV10-3 few CAIQPGTNTGELFF
TRBJ1-3 15 TRBV2 . CASTSGRNSGNTIYF
TRBJ1-2 13 TRBV30 . CAWSQDQGGGYTF
TRBJ2-1 15 TRBV5-1 . CASSLGQNSYNEQFF
TRBJ2-5 15 TRBV7-6 . CASSLGYGYQETQYF
TRBJ1-1 16 TRBV5-5 . CASSPWGAGGLTEAFF
TRBJ2-7 15 TRBV7-9 . CASSLGGVDTYEQYF
TRBJ1-2 15 TRBV7-9 . CASSNSGVLNYGYTF
TRBJ2-3 16 TRBV19 few CASSGDTHPSTDTQYF
TRBJ1-2 14 TRBV2 . CASRMGQGLGGYTF
TRBJ1-4 16 TRBV4-2 . CASSLGVPTTGEKLFF
TRBJ2-7 20 TRBV4-1 . CASSQALGPRKGSWSYEQYF
TRBJ1-1 11 TRBV19 . CATGSDTEAFF
TRBJ2-5 15 TRBV5-5 . CASSFGRGFIETQYF
TRBJ1-4 13 TRBV5-6 . CASSLVTDEKLFF
TRBJ2-5 11 TRBV7-8 . CASSASETQYF
TRBJ1-3 12 TRBV12-5 once CASGLGSTVIYF
TRBJ1-5 13 TRBV7-2 . CASSLRHNQPQHF
TRBJ2-1 17 TRBV5-6 once CASSSLQRGASYNEQFF
TRBJ2-7 14 TRBV13 . CASSLGLAAGEQYF
TRBJ2-1 16 TRBV27 . CASSLYGDGSYNEQFF
TRBJ1-2 12 TRBV6-1 . CASNPREGGYTF
TRBJ2-5 13 TRBV6-1 few CASSEGGLTTQYF
TRBJ2-3 15 TRBV6-1 . CASSEASWGTDTQYF
TRBJ2-1 18 TRBV19 few CASSIGEFGTGLGNEQFF
TRBJ1-1 14 TRBV29-1 . CSVEGGRADTEAFF
TRBJ1-5 13 TRBV7-2 . CASSTLGNQPQHF
TRBJ2-4 17 TRBV15 . CATSRDGGALAKNIQYF
TRBJ2-7 16 TRBV7-6 . CASTRFGSSDGYEQYF
TRBJ1-4 17 TRBV7-9 . CAIGQEEGLGTNEKLFF
TRBJ1-5 16 TRBV5-8 . CASSLAIRVGDQPQHF
TRBJ2-3 14 TRBV5-6 . CASSLDRGADTQYF
TRBJ1-6 13 TRBV7-2 . CASTRSENSPLHF
TRBJ2-1 15 TRBV19 . CASSTGPRIYNEQFF
TRBJ2-1 14 TRBV27 . CASSTGTVYNEQFF
TRBJ2-3 14 TRBV6-4 . CASSDGTSTDTQYF
TRBJ1-3 14 TRBV27 . CASSSGGLGNTIYF
TRBJ1-1 13 TRBV19 . CASSRRGNTEAFF
TRBJ2-3 14 TRBV30 . CAWSVQGGTDTQYF
TRBJ1-1 14 TRBV6-5 . CASSETGYDTEAFF
TRBJ2-3 16 TRBV2 . CASSGFGGISTDTQYF
TRBJ1-1 14 TRBV19 . CATTWGPKGTEAFF
TRBJ1-5 14 TRBV2 . CASRVTVSDQPQHF
TRBJ1-4 18 TRBV5-1 . CASSLAGRGRATNEKLFF
TRBJ2-7 13 TRBV7-6 . CASSYPPTHEQYF
TRBJ1-1 16 TRBV7-9 . CASSLGGTGPDTEAFF